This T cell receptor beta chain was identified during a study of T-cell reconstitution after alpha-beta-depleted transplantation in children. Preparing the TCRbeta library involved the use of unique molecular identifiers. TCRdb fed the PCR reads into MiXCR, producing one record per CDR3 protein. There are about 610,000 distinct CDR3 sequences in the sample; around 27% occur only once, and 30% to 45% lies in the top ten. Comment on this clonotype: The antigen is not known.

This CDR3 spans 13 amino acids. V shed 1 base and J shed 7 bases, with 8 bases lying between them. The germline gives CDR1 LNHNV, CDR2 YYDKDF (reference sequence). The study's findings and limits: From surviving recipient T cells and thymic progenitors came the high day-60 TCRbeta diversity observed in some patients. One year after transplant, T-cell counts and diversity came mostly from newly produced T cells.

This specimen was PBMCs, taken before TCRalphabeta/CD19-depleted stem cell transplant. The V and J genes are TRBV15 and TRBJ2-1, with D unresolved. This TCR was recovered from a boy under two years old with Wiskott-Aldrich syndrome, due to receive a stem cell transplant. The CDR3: CATSRAQINEQFF. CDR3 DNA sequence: TGTGCCACCAGCAGAGCACAGATAAATGAGCAGTTCTTC.